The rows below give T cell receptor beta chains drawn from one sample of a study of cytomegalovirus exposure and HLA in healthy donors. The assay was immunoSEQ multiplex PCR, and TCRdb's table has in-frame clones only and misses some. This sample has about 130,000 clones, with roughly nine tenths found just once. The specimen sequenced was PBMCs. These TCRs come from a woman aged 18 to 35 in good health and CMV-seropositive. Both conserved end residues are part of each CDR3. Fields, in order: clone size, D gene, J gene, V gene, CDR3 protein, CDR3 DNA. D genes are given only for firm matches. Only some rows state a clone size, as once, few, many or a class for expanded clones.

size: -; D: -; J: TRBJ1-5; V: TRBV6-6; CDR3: CASSAGFGPQHF; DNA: TGTGCCAGCAGCGCAGGGTTCGGGCCCCAGCATTTT
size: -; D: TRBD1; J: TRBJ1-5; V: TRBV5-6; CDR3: CASSSDRGINQPQHF; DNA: TGTGCCAGCAGTTCCGACAGGGGGATCAATCAGCCCCAGCATTTT
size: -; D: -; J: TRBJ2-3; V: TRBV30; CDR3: CAWSPRGSRVSTDTQYF; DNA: TGTGCCTGGAGTCCCCGGGGGTCGCGGGTTAGCACAGATACGCAGTATTTT
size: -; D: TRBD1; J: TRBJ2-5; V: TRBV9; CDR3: CASSRRGQGARETQYF; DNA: TGTGCCAGCAGCCGGAGGGGACAGGGGGCGCGAGAGACCCAGTACTTC
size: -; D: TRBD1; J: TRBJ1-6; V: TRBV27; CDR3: CASSTGVSPLHF; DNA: TGTGCCAGCAGCACAGGGGTGTCACCCCTCCACTTT
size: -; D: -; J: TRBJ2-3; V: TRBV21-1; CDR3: CASSASGLAEYTQYF; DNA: TGTGCCAGCAGCGCTAGTGGACTAGCGGAATATACGCAGTATTTT
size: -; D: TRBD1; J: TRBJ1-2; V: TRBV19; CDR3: CASSSTGGGGHGYTF; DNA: TGTGCCAGTAGTTCAACAGGGGGCGGAGGCCATGGCTACACCTTC
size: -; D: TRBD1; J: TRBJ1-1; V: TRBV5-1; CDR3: CASSLPGQGKTEAFF; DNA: TGCGCCAGCAGCTTACCGGGACAGGGAAAAACTGAAGCTTTCTTT
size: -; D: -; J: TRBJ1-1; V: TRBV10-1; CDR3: CASREQMNTEAFF; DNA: TGCGCCAGCAGGGAACAGATGAACACTGAAGCTTTCTTT
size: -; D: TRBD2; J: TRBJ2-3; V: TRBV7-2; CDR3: CASSSSTSGGGLDTQYF; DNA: TGTGCCAGCAGCTCATCGACTAGCGGGGGCGGGCTGGATACGCAGTATTTT
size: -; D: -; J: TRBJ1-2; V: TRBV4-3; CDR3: CASSQDRGNSNNGYTF; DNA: TGCGCCAGCAGCCAAGATCGGGGGAACAGCAATAATGGCTACACCTTC
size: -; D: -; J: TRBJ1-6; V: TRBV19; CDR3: CASSASLGGASPLHF; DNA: TGTGCCAGTAGTGCCTCCCTCGGGGGGGCGTCCCCCCTCCACTTT
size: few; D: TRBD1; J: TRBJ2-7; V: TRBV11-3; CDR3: CASSLQDRGIDEQYF; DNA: TGTGCCAGCAGCTTACAGGACAGGGGGATCGACGAGCAGTACTTC
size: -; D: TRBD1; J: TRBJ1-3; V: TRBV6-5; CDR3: CASSPRTGGNTIYF; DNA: TGTGCCAGCAGCCCCAGGACAGGCGGAAACACCATATATTTT
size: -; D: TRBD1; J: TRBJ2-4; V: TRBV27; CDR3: CASSLDGTVAKNIQYF; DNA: TGTGCCAGCAGTTTAGATGGGACAGTAGCCAAAAACATTCAGTACTTC
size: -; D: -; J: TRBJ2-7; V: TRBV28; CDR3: CASSFGGEQYF; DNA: TGTGCCAGCAGTTTTGGAGGCGAGCAGTACTTC
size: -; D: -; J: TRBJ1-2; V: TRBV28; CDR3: CASRAVPYGYTF; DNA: TGTGCCAGCAGAGCTGTCCCCTATGGCTACACCTTC
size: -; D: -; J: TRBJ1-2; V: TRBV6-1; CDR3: CASSEAWLYGYTF; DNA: TGTGCCAGCAGTGAAGCGTGGCTCTATGGCTACACCTTC
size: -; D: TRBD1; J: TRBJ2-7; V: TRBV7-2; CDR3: CASSLAGTGGVRAYEQYF; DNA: TGTGCCAGCAGCTTAGCCGGGACAGGGGGCGTTCGGGCCTACGAGCAGTACTTC
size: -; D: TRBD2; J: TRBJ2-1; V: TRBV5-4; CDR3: CASSLGGGEGNEQFF; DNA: TGTGCCAGCAGCTTGGGCGGGGGGGAAGGGAATGAGCAGTTCTTC
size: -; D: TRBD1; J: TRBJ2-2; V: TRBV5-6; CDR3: CASSLDRGLSTGELFF; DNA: TGTGCCAGCAGCCTCGACAGGGGGCTGTCCACCGGGGAGCTGTTTTTT
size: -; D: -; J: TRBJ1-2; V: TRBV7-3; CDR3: CASSLNGGAGGYTF; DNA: TGTGCCAGCAGCTTAAATGGGGGGGCCGGTGGCTACACCTTC
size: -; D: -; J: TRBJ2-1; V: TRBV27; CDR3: CASSRDSGPGNEQFF; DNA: TGTGCCAGCAGTCGCGATAGCGGCCCTGGGAATGAGCAGTTCTTC
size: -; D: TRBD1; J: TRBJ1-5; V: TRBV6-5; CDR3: CASSRDRGSNQPQHF; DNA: TGTGCCAGCAGCCGGGACAGGGGTAGCAATCAGCCCCAGCATTTT
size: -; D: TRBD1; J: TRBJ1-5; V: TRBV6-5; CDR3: CASSSRTGQPQHF; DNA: TGTGCCAGCAGTTCCCGGACAGGGCAGCCCCAGCATTTT
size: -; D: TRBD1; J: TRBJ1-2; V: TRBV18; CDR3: CASSPPDRGYGYTF; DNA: TGTGCCAGCTCACCCCCGGACAGGGGCTATGGCTACACCTTC
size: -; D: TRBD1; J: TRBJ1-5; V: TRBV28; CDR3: CASSFGTGGVQPQHF; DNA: TGTGCCAGCAGTTTTGGGACAGGGGGAGTTCAGCCCCAGCATTTT
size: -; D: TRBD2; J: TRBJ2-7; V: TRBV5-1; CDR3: CASRRAGAYEQYF; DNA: TGCGCCAGCAGAAGAGCGGGAGCTTACGAGCAGTACTTC
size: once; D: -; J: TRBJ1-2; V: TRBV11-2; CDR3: CASSYSHLNYGYTF; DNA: TGTGCCAGCAGCTACTCCCACCTTAACTATGGCTACACCTTC
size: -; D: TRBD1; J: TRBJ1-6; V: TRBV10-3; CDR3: CAISDSPTGGKSPLHF; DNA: TGTGCCATCAGTGATTCCCCAACAGGGGGCAAGTCACCCCTCCACTTT
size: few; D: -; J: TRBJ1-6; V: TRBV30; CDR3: CAWSIRVDNSPLHF; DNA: TGTGCCTGGAGTATCAGGGTAGATAATTCACCCCTCCACTTT
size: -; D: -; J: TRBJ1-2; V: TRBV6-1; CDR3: CASSEALSGWYGYTF; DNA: TGTGCCAGCAGTGAAGCGCTTTCAGGGTGGTATGGCTACACCTTC
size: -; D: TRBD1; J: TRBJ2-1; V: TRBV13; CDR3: CASSDTGTADNEQFF; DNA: TGTGCCAGCAGCGATACCGGGACAGCCGACAATGAGCAGTTCTTC
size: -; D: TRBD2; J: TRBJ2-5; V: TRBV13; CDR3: CASSYRGLAETQYF; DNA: TGTGCCAGCAGTTATAGGGGACTAGCCGAGACCCAGTACTTC
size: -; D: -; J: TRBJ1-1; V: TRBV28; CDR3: CASEEWGGENPTTEAFF; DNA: TGTGCCAGCGAGGAGTGGGGGGGCGAGAATCCGACCACTGAAGCTTTCTTT
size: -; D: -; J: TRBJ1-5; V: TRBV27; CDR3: CASSGESNQPQHF; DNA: TGTGCCAGCAGTGGGGAGAGCAATCAGCCCCAGCATTTT
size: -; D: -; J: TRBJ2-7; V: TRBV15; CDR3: CATSRDSKGGDEQYF; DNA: TGTGCCACCAGCAGAGATAGTAAAGGGGGAGACGAGCAGTACTTC
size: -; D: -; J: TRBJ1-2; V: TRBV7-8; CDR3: CASSRPGDGYGYTF; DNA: TGTGCCAGCAGCCGTCCGGGGGATGGGTATGGCTACACCTTC
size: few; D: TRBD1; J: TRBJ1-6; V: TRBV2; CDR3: CASSERQGLVSPLHF; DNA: TGTGCCAGCAGTGAAAGACAGGGGCTGGTTTCACCCCTCCACTTT
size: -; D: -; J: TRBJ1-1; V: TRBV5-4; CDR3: CASSKGIAPAFF; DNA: TGTGCCAGCAGCAAAGGTATAGCGCCCGCTTTCTTT
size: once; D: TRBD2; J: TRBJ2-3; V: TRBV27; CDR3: CASSSRGLAGPGDTQYF; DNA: TGTGCCAGCAGCTCTCGGGGGCTAGCGGGACCTGGGGATACGCAGTATTTT
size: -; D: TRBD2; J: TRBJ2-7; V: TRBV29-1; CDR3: CSVGSAGGPSSSYEQYF; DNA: TGCAGCGTTGGCTCAGCGGGGGGACCTTCAAGCTCCTACGAGCAGTACTTC
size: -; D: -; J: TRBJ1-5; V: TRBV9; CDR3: CASSAGDQPQHF; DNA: TGTGCCAGCAGCGCGGGTGATCAGCCCCAGCATTTT
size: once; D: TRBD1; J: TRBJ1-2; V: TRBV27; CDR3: CASSLSGTDIYGYTF; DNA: TGTGCCAGCTCCCTTTCCGGGACAGATATTTATGGCTACACCTTC
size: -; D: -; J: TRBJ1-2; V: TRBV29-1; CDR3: CSVPREPALYGYTF; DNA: TGCAGCGTCCCCCGAGAGCCTGCTCTCTATGGCTACACCTTC
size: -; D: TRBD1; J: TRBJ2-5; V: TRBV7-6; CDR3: CASSAPGTGGRTQYF; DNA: TGTGCCAGCAGCGCCCCCGGGACAGGGGGCCGGACCCAGTACTTC